Below are 16 T cell receptor beta chains sequenced from a single sample in a study of shared clonotypes between healthy human individuals. The table came from immunoSEQ multiplex PCR; TCRdb's copy has only in-frame clones and leaves some out. Of 85,000 to 100,000 clones detected, approximately 70% appear once; the ten largest clones hold approximately 46%. The specimen was memory CD8+ T cells sorted from blood. The subset denotes: CD45RO+ cells pooled with CCR7-negative TemRA cells. The receptors shown here come from a man in his thirties or forties in good health.

The CDR3 bases are TGTGCCAGCAGCTTACTGGGGACAGGGGACTACGAGCAGTACTTC. Translated, it gives CASSLLGTGDYEQYF. The chain links TRBV13 to TRBJ2-7; 10 positions match TRBD1. This CDR3 spans 15 amino acids. CDR1 PRHDT and CDR2 FYEKMQ come from the germline V gene (reference sequence). V lost 2 bases, J lost 3 bases, and 4 bases stayed unmatched.

The rearrangement links TRBV11-2 to TRBJ2-2, with D tentatively TRBD2 (6 bases). Per germline, CDR1 SGHAT and CDR2 FQNNGV. This CDR3 is built from 14 residues. Trimming pared 3 bases from V and 7 bases from J, leaving 12 bases between. The chain's CDR3 is CASSFGGAVGELFF. The CDR3 nucleotides are TGTGCCAGCAGCTTTGGAGGGGCGGTCGGGGAGCTGTTTTTT.

CDR3 residues: CASSSGLAADTQYF. The DNA for the CDR3 is TGTGCCAGCTCGTCCGGACTAGCGGCAGATACGCAGTATTTT. The rearrangement uses TRBV18 and TRBJ2-3; 10 positions match TRBD2. Per the germline V gene, CDR1 is KGHSH and CDR2 is LQKENI. Trimming cost V 6 bases and J 4 bases; bases outside gene matches: 4. CDR3 length: 14 residues.

The rearrangement uses TRBV6-1 and TRBJ1-5, with 7 bases that match TRBD1. In germline, CDR1 is MNHNS, CDR2 SASEGT. V was clipped by 6 bases and J by 7 bases; unmatched bases: 9. This CDR3 is built from 14 residues. CDR3 bases: TGTGCCAGCAGAGGGACAGCTCTAAAGCAGCCCCAGCATTTT. This encodes CASRGTALKQPQHF.

This clone was counted ten times or more. This chain joins TRBV29-1 and TRBJ2-1; 10 bases line up with TRBD2. The V gene's germline CDR1 is SQVTM and CDR2 ANQGSEA. This CDR3 region has 13 residues. Germline trimming cut 5 bases from V and 3 bases from J; bases unmatched to any gene: 1. CDR3 sequence (DNA): TGCAGCGTTACTAGCGGGGACTACAATGAGCAGTTCTTC. Its protein product is CSVTSGDYNEQFF.

J is TRBJ2-6 and V is TRBV27; D perhaps matches TRBD2 (6 bases). Germline V CDR1 and CDR2: MNHEY, SMNVEV (reference sequence). V was pared by 6 bases and J by 0 bases, with 18 bases between. The CDR3 is 18 residues long. The CDR3 loop is CASSLTGTPVSGANVLTF. The CDR3 bases are TGTGCCAGCAGCCTCACTGGGACTCCCGTCTCTGGGGCCAACGTCCTGACTTTC.

The V call is TRBV11-2, the J call TRBJ2-7; TRBD1 aligns across 9 bases. The length of the CDR3 is 14 residues. Trimming at V came to 8 bases and at J to 6 bases, leaving 11 bases not matched to a gene. Germline V lookup: CDR1 SGHAT, CDR2 FQNNGV. In DNA form, the CDR3 reads TGTGCCAGCCAACTTGGGACAGGGTCGGGCGAGCAGTACTTC. It specifies CASQLGTGSGEQYF.

CDR3 sequence reads: CASSIWSSESYEQYF. CDR3 coding DNA: TGTGCCAGTAGTATATGGTCTAGCGAATCCTACGAGCAGTACTTC. The chain carries TRBV19 and TRBJ2-7, with D possibly matching TRBD2 (6 bases). Trimming pared 2 bases from V and 1 base from J, leaving 12 bases between. This CDR3 region has 15 residues. Germline V gives CDR1 LNHDA, CDR2 SQIVND (reference sequence). The full variable domain, in which reference TRBV19 and TRBJ2-7 provide the parts outside the CDR3, is DGGITQSPKYLFRKEGQNVTLSCEQNLNHDAMYWYRQDPGQGLRLIYYSQIVNDFQKGDIAEGYSVSREKKESFPLTVTSAQKNPTAFYLCASSIWSSESYEQYFGPGTRLTVT.

The J gene is TRBJ2-1, the V gene TRBV5-4, with a weak D call TRBD2 (6 bases). The V end was cut by 2 bases, the J end by 5 bases, with 14 bases between. Germline CDR1 is SGHNT and CDR2 is YYREEE (reference sequence). This CDR3 spans 15 amino acids. The CDR3 nucleotides are TGTGCCAGCAGCTTCCTGGCTAGCGTCGACAATGAGCAGTTCTTC. Translating gives CASSFLASVDNEQFF.

The V call is TRBV28, the J call TRBJ2-5; maybe TRBD2 (5 bases). The CDR3 is made up of 19 amino acids. Germline CDR1 is MDHEN and CDR2 is SYDVKM. Trimming removed 1 base from V and 5 bases from J, with 26 bases in between. The CDR3: CASSLLVFGKTTLQETQYF. DNA for the CDR3: TGTGCCAGCAGTTTATTAGTCTTCGGGAAGACAACCCTACAGGAGACCCAGTACTTC.

The V call is TRBV28, the J call TRBJ2-3, with TRBD2 identical over 9 bases. The CDR3 is 16 residues long. Unmatched junction bases numbered 14, after V lost 3 bases and J lost 10 bases. Germline loops: CDR1 MDHEN, CDR2 SYDVKM. CDR3 in DNA: TGTGCCAGCAGTTTGCCCCGGGGTAGCGGGAGTCTCGCGCAGTATTTT. It codes for CASSLPRGSGSLAQYF.

The CDR3 spells CASSYGARSTDTQYF. CDR3 in DNA: TGTGCCAGCAGTTATGGGGCCAGGTCCACAGATACGCAGTATTTT. This rearrangement joins TRBV28 to TRBJ2-3; the D gene is possibly TRBD1 (5 bases). This CDR3 has 15 residues. Germline V gene data show CDR1 as MDHEN and CDR2 as SYDVKM. With 4 bases removed from V and 2 bases from J, the gap between germline ends came to 13 bases.

This clone appeared once. A read error may explain this, as a much larger clone is one base away. The chain has TRBV27 and TRBJ1-2; D possibly corresponds to TRBD1 (5 bases). The V gene's germline CDR1 is MNHEY and CDR2 SMNVEV (reference sequence). The CDR3 runs 13 residues. V lost 0 bases and J 10 bases, leaving 12 bases between the germline ends. The DNA of the CDR3 is TGTGCCAGCAGTTTATCGCCAGGGAGTCTCTACACCTTC. This sequence encodes CASSLSPGSLYTF.

V and J are TRBV21-1 and TRBJ2-1. TRBV21-1 is a documented pseudogene. The CDR3 loop spans 16 amino acids. The CDR3 DNA is TGTGCCAGCAGCGCTTGTCCTTCCGGGACGACAAATGAGCAGTTCTTC. This sequence encodes CASSACPSGTTNEQFF.

The chain is built from TRBV28 and TRBJ2-7; possible D gene TRBD1, 5 bases. This CDR3 contains 12 residues. Trimming took 6 bases from V and 0 from J, leaving 6 bases between them. Germline-derived CDR1 and CDR2 are MDHEN and SYDVKM. The CDR3 sequence: CASRDTSYEQYF. The CDR3 nucleotides are TGTGCCAGCAGGGACACCTCCTACGAGCAGTACTTC. The full variable domain, in which reference TRBV28 and TRBJ2-7 provide the parts outside the CDR3, is DVKVTQSSRYLVKRTGEKVFLECVQDMDHENMFWYRQDPGLGLRLIYFSYDVKMKEKGDIPEGYSVSREKKERFSLILESASTNQTSMYLCASRDTSYEQYFGPGTRLTVT.

This clone has just a few counts. The chain recombines TRBV29-1 with TRBJ1-1, with 12 bases identical to TRBD1. The V segment lost 3 bases and the J segment 8 bases; nucleotides outside the gene matches: 13. The CDR3 sequence is 16 residues long. Germline-derived CDR1 and CDR2 are SQVTM and ANQGSEA. This CDR3 reads CSVDGGTGGDKTEAFF. CDR3 sequence (DNA): TGCAGCGTTGATGGCGGGACAGGGGGCGATAAAACCGAAGCTTTCTTT.